These T cell receptor beta chains were read from a single sample in a study of blood T cell repertoires in COVID-19. Assay: immunoSEQ multiplex PCR; the TCRdb copy retains only in-frame clones and omits some. Here the sample spans some 330,000 clones, under 90% being singletons. Sequenced input: PBMCs or T cells enriched from blood (not recorded which). The receptors were gathered from a man between 25 and 39 years old who had recovered from COVID-19. The CDR3 runs from the conserved cysteine through the conserved F or W. A D gene is named only where the DNA matches it firmly. Only some rows state a clone size, as once, few, many or a class for expanded clones.

d_call j_call clone_size cdr3_length v_call cdr3_nt cdr3_aa
TRBD1 TRBJ1-6 few 15 TRBV5-4 TGTGCCAGCAGCCCGGACAGGGGGGTTGGTTCACCCCTCCACTTT CASSPDRGVGSPLHF
. TRBJ1-4 . 16 TRBV16 TGTGCCAGCAGCCACCCCGGGAGTGCGCCTTATGAAAAACTGTTTTTT CASSHPGSAPYEKLFF
. TRBJ1-5 many 15 TRBV4-1 TGCGCCAGCAGCCAAGACGAGGACAGAAGACAGCCCCAGCATTTT CASSQDEDRRQPQHF
TRBD2 TRBJ2-1 few 16 TRBV19 TGTGCCAGTAGTATTGGGCGGGGGACCGTCTACAATGAGCAGTTCTTC CASSIGRGTVYNEQFF
TRBD1 TRBJ1-5 . 15 TRBV5-6 TGTGCCAGCAGCTTGTTGGACAGGGACGATCAGCCCCAGCATTTT CASSLLDRDDQPQHF
TRBD1 TRBJ1-2 . 14 TRBV7-2 TGTGCCGGGGGGATGGGACAGAGAAACTATGGCTACACCTTC CAGGMGQRNYGYTF
TRBD1 TRBJ2-3 . 17 TRBV18 TGTGCCAGCTCACCACCGGACAGGGGGCGACGCACAGATACGCAGTATTTT CASSPPDRGRRTDTQYF
TRBD2 TRBJ2-1 . 19 TRBV3-1/TRBV3-2 TGTGCCAGCAGCCAAGAACTAAGACTAGCGGGGAGGGGATACAATGAGCAGTTCTTC CASSQELRLAGRGYNEQFF
TRBD2 TRBJ2-1 . 14 TRBV20-1 TGCAGTGCTAGTAGCGGGAGTGGGGACAATGAGCAGTTCTTC CSASSGSGDNEQFF
. TRBJ1-4 . 13 TRBV5-6 TGTGCCAGCAGCAGAAAGGGGATCGAAAAACTGTTTTTT CASSRKGIEKLFF
. TRBJ2-5 . 11 TRBV20-1 TGCAGTCGACGCGGGCAGGATACCCAGTACTTC CSRRGQDTQYF
. TRBJ2-1 . 14 TRBV3-1/TRBV3-2 TGTGCCAGCAGCCAGGCCCTAGCCCCGTCTGAGGGGTTCTTC CASSQALAPSEGFF
. TRBJ1-2 . 18 TRBV11-2 TGTGCCAGCAGCAATGGCCTGTTGGGCGGGGGGCCTGGCTATGGCTACACCTTC CASSNGLLGGGPGYGYTF
. TRBJ2-7 . 15 TRBV2 TGTGCCAGCAGTCGGAGGGAGACTAACTCCTACGAGCAGTACTTC CASSRRETNSYEQYF
TRBD2 TRBJ2-2 . 17 TRBV2 TGTGCCAGCAGCGTGACTAGCGGGGGGGCGATTGGCGGGGAGCTGTTTTTT CASSVTSGGAIGGELFF
. TRBJ1-4 . 14 TRBV29-1 TGCAGCGTTGAAGATGGCGGGGGCAATGAAAAACTGTTTTTT CSVEDGGGNEKLFF
TRBD2 TRBJ2-5 . 14 TRBV29-1 TGCAGCGTTGGAGACGGGAGGGTTCTGGAGACCCAGTACTTC CSVGDGRVLETQYF
. TRBJ1-6 . 17 TRBV4-2 TGTGCCAGCAGCCAAGACTCCCAATGGCAGAAAAATTCACCCCTCCACTTT CASSQDSQWQKNSPLHF
. TRBJ2-3 . 15 TRBV6-5 TGTGCCAGCAGTTATGTGGGCCTCCTTAAAGATACGCAGTATTTT CASSYVGLLKDTQYF
TRBD2 TRBJ2-5 few 15 TRBV3-1/TRBV3-2 TGTGCCAGCAGCCTTAGGACTAGCGGGAGTGAGACCCAGTACTTC CASSLRTSGSETQYF
. TRBJ1-3 . 13 TRBV10-3 TGTGCCATCACAGGTAGCTCTGGAAACACCATATATTTT CAITGSSGNTIYF
TRBD2 TRBJ2-2 . 17 TRBV7-9 TGTGCCAGCAGCCCAAGACTAAGCGGGAGTGACACCGGGGAGCTGTTTTTT CASSPRLSGSDTGELFF
TRBD1 TRBJ1-2 . 14 TRBV19 TGTGCCAGTAGTCAACCGGGACAGGGGACCGGCTACACCTTC CASSQPGQGTGYTF
. TRBJ2-3 . 14 TRBV24-1 TGTGCCACCAGTAATCCCGGGGGCACAGATACGCAGTATTTT CATSNPGGTDTQYF
TRBD1 TRBJ2-2 . 14 TRBV6-5 TGTGCCAGCAGCCGACAGGGGGCGGGCGGGGAGCTGTTTTTT CASSRQGAGGELFF
TRBD2 TRBJ2-3 . 20 TRBV7-6 TGTGCCAGCAGCTTAGCCAGATTGACTAGCGGGACGTCGAGCACAGATACGCAGTATTTT CASSLARLTSGTSSTDTQYF
. TRBJ1-3 . 12 TRBV29-1 TGCAGCGTTCCAGGACAGGGAAACACCATATATTTT CSVPGQGNTIYF
. TRBJ2-7 . 14 TRBV21-1 TGTGCCAGCAGCAACCCCAGGGTCTCCTACGAGCAGTACTTC CASSNPRVSYEQYF
TRBD1 TRBJ2-1 many 15 TRBV12-5 TGTGCTAGTGGGCGAGGGACAGGGGGCGGCTATGAGCAGTTCTTC CASGRGTGGGYEQFF
. TRBJ2-3 . 17 TRBV25-1 TGTGCCAGCAGTCCCATACAGGGCCGCCGGAGCACAGATACGCAGTATTTT CASSPIQGRRSTDTQYF
. TRBJ1-4 . 13 TRBV19 TGTGCCAGTAGTATTCCTGGAGCGGAAAAACTGTTTTTT CASSIPGAEKLFF
. TRBJ1-1 . 13 TRBV20-1 TGCAGTGCTAGTGGCAGGCCTAACACTGAAGCTTTCTTT CSASGRPNTEAFF
. TRBJ1-5 . 15 TRBV5-1 TGCGCCAGCAGCTTTGCCCCCGGGAGCAATCAGCCCCAGCATTTT CASSFAPGSNQPQHF
. TRBJ2-7 once 16 TRBV5-1 TGCGCCAGCAGCTTGAAAAGAGAAAGCCTCTCCTACGAGCAGTACTTC CASSLKRESLSYEQYF
. TRBJ2-7 . 13 TRBV6-5 TGTGCCAGCGAGGCGTCGTTTTCCTACGAGCAGTACTTC CASEASFSYEQYF
TRBD2 TRBJ2-7 . 15 TRBV4-1 TGCGCCAGCAGCCAGCCTACTAGCGGGAACTACGAGCAGTACTTC CASSQPTSGNYEQYF
. TRBJ2-2 . 16 TRBV7-8 TGTGCCAGCAGCGCCATTGAACAGGGCGGGACCGGGGAGCTGTTTTTT CASSAIEQGGTGELFF